This entry lists 27 T cell receptor beta chains sequenced from one sample in a study of blood T cell repertoires in COVID-19. Profiling relied on immunoSEQ multiplex PCR, and the TCRdb table lists in-frame clones only, not all of them. The data show about 190,000 clones, with roughly 90% seen just once and about 1.6% held by the top ten. Sequencing was carried out using peripheral blood. The source is a man aged 18-30 years with active or convalescent COVID-19.

The gene calls are TRBV7-6 and TRBJ1-3, with 8 bases identical to TRBD1. V was clipped by 5 bases and J by 4 bases; unmatched bases: 7. Germline assignment: CDR1 SGHVS and CDR2 FNYEAQ. The CDR3 covers 15 residues. CDR3 DNA: TGTGCCAGCAGCCAAGGACAGGGTTTAGGAAACACCATATATTTT. Translation gives CASSQGQGLGNTIYF.

The V call is TRBV2, the J call TRBJ2-2; D possibly corresponds to TRBD1 (6 bases). CDR1 is SNHLY, CDR2 FYNNEI, per germline. The V and J ends lost 7 bases and 3 bases respectively, with 12 bases between them. The CDR3 totals 14 residues. The CDR3 bases are TGTGCCAGCAATAAACAGGGCTACACCGGGGAGCTGTTTTTT. Encoded protein: CASNKQGYTGELFF.

The chain is built from TRBV5-1 and TRBJ2-3, with D tentatively TRBD2 (6 bases). V shed 4 bases and J shed 1 base, with 13 bases lying between them. The germline V gene has CDR1 SGHRS and CDR2 YFSETQ. This CDR3 is 15 amino acids long. CDR3 amino acids: CASSGDGGGTDTQYF. CDR3 bases: TGCGCCAGCAGCGGCGACGGGGGTGGCACAGATACGCAGTATTTT.

J is TRBJ1-1 and V is TRBV23-1; TRBD1 agrees at 11 bases. TRBV23-1 is recorded as an ORF, its role being uncertain. V trimming: 0 bases; J trimming: 4 bases; junction bases outside the gene matches: 1. This CDR3 has 15 amino acids. CDR3 coding DNA: TGCGCCAGCAGTCAATCCGGGACAGGGGGCACTGAAGCTTTCTTT. It yields the protein CASSQSGTGGTEAFF.

V is TRBV19 and J is TRBJ1-5; a possible D gene is TRBD1 (5 bases). Trimming shortened V by 8 bases and J by 3 bases, and 11 bases separated the two germline ends. Per the germline V gene, CDR1 is LNHDA and CDR2 is SQIVND (reference sequence). This CDR3 is built from 13 residues. CDR3 nucleotide sequence: TGTGCCAGTGCCGACAGCGACAATCAGCCCCAGCATTTT. Translated, it gives CASADSDNQPQHF.

This rearrangement joins TRBV9 to TRBJ2-3; perhaps TRBD2 as D (5 bases). CDR1 and CDR2 (germline): SGDLS, YYNGEE. The length of the CDR3 is 14 residues. With 6 bases removed from V and 5 bases from J, the gap between germline ends came to 16 bases. The CDR3 DNA follows: TGTGCCAGCACCCCTGGACTCGCCGGAGATACGCAGTATTTT. Protein sequence: CASTPGLAGDTQYF. Full variable domain (outside the CDR3, taken from reference TRBV9 and TRBJ2-3): DSGVTQTPKHLITATGQRVTLRCSPRSGDLSVYWYQQSLDQGLQFLIQYYNGEERAKGNILERFSAQQFPDLHSELNLSSLELGDSALYFCASTPGLAGDTQYFGPGTRLTVL.

The rearrangement uses TRBV7-2 and TRBJ2-3, with 10 bases matching TRBD2. J was trimmed by 8 bases and V by 5 bases; bases with no gene match: 10. This CDR3 is 15 amino acids long. Germline loops: CDR1 SGHTA, CDR2 FQGNSA. The DNA of the CDR3 is TGTGCCAGCAGCGTAGAGAGCGGGAGGGCTCGTACGCAGTATTTT. Translated: CASSVESGRARTQYF.

The chain carries TRBV9 and TRBJ2-1; TRBD2 agrees at 10 bases. The CDR3 runs to 17 residues. CDR1 and CDR2 (germline): SGDLS, YYNGEE. Germline trimming cut 3 bases from V and 2 bases from J; bases unmatched to any gene: 8. The CDR3 loop reads CASSDGPLAGAYNEQFF. The DNA for the CDR3 is TGTGCCAGCAGCGATGGACCCCTAGCGGGAGCCTACAATGAGCAGTTCTTC.

This chain connects TRBV7-9 to TRBJ2-7; 7 bases match TRBD2. Germline CDR1 reads SEHNR; CDR2 reads FQNEAQ (reference sequence). V dropped 5 bases and J dropped 3; count of bases not matched to a gene: 7. This CDR3 has 14 residues. The CDR3 nucleotides are TGTGCCAGCAGCACGGGTGGCGGGGGCTACGAGCAGTACTTC. Its protein is CASSTGGGGYEQYF.

The chain is built from TRBV15 and TRBJ2-5; 9 bases map to TRBD2. Germline loops: CDR1 LNHNV, CDR2 YYDKDF (reference sequence). This CDR3 region has 19 residues. V dropped 0 bases and J dropped 0; count of bases not matched to a gene: 11. CDR3 loop: CATSRDLAKRGDYQETQYF. The CDR3, as DNA: TGTGCCACCAGCAGAGATCTTGCGAAGCGGGGGGACTACCAAGAGACCCAGTACTTC. Together with reference TRBV15 and TRBJ2-5, the CDR3 gives the full variable domain: DAMVIQNPRYQVTQFGKPVTLSCSQTLNHNVMYWYQQKSSQAPKLLFHYYDKDFNNEADTPDNFQSRRPNTSFCFLDIRSPGLGDTAMYLCATSRDLAKRGDYQETQYFGPGTRLLVL.

On this clone itself: A read error may produce the germline difference seen at one junction end. Written as DNA, the CDR3 is TGCGCCAGCAGTCAAGGACGGCGGCCAGGGTTGTCCTATAATTCACCCCTCCACTTT. It specifies CASSQGRRPGLSYNSPLHF. The J gene is TRBJ1-6, the V gene TRBV4-1, with a weak D call TRBD1 (5 bases). There are 19 residues in the CDR3. Germline lookup yields CDR1 MGHRA and CDR2 YSYEKL.

The chain is built from TRBV27 and TRBJ2-3, with D uncertain. The length of the CDR3 is 15 residues. Germline loops: CDR1 MNHEY, CDR2 SMNVEV (reference sequence). With 7 bases removed from V and 3 bases from J, the gap between germline ends came to 17 bases. CDR3 in amino acids: CASTPKIGGTDTQYF. The CDR3 DNA is TGTGCCAGCACCCCAAAAATTGGCGGAACAGATACGCAGTATTTT.

This clone was seen a few times. The chain uses TRBV4-2 and TRBJ1-1, with 7 bases matching TRBD1. The CDR3 is 16 amino acids. V lost 2 bases, J lost 1 base, and 7 bases stayed unmatched. Germline CDR1 is LGHNA and CDR2 is YNFKEQ. The CDR3 DNA reads TGTGCCAGCAGCCAACCTTCGACAGGGACGAACACTGAAGCTTTCTTT. Its translation is CASSQPSTGTNTEAFF.

The DNA for the CDR3 is TGTGCCAGCAGAGACGACAGGACCGTTGAGACCCAGTACTTC. It codes for CASRDDRTVETQYF. This chain joins TRBV6-5 and TRBJ2-5; tentative D call: TRBD1 (6 bases). Deletions cut 6 bases from V and 5 bases from J, with 16 bases between. Germline-derived CDR1 and CDR2 are MNHEY and SVGAGI. The CDR3 totals 14 residues.

The rearrangement uses TRBV6-1 and TRBJ1-3; D gene ambiguous. The CDR3 spans 14 residues. Trimming took 3 bases from V and 3 from J, leaving 9 bases between them. CDR1 is MNHNS, CDR2 SASEGT, per germline. The CDR3 coding sequence is TGTGCCAGCAGTGAGCGTACGGGTGGAAACACCATATATTTT. Protein sequence: CASSERTGGNTIYF.

This chain connects TRBV7-9 to TRBJ1-1, with no clear D. Trimming removed 5 bases from V and 5 bases from J, with 9 bases in between. The CDR3 runs to 12 residues. The germline V gene encodes CDR1 SEHNR and CDR2 FQNEAQ (reference sequence). The CDR3 DNA sequence: TGTGCCAGCAGCAATACACCGACTGAAGCTTTCTTT. Protein sequence: CASSNTPTEAFF.

This chain uses TRBV14 with TRBJ2-1, with D maybe TRBD1 (6 bases). The V gene's germline CDR1 is SGHDN and CDR2 FVKESK. CDR3 length: 15 residues. V lost 3 bases to trimming and J lost 4 bases, with 13 bases between them. CDR3 bases: TGTGCCAGCAGCCATTTGGCAGGGACATACAATGAGCAGTTCTTC. Residues: CASSHLAGTYNEQFF.

This chain uses TRBV5-1 with TRBJ2-2, with 9 bases that match TRBD1. The CDR3 consists of 16 residues. V lost 4 bases and J lost 2; bases outside the gene matches: 6. CDR1 is SGHRS, CDR2 YFSETQ, per germline. The CDR3 DNA reads TGCGCCAGCAGCCAAGGGACAGGGCAAAACACCGGGGAGCTGTTTTTT. This codes for CASSQGTGQNTGELFF.

J is TRBJ2-5 and V is TRBV6-5, with 8 positions matching TRBD1. Per the germline V gene, CDR1 is MNHEY and CDR2 is SVGAGI. V trimming: 8 bases; J trimming: 4 bases; junction bases outside the gene matches: 3. This CDR3 is built from 12 residues. This CDR3 reads CASDQGAETQYF. DNA for the CDR3: TGTGCCAGCGATCAGGGGGCAGAGACCCAGTACTTC.

This clone showed up just once. The rearrangement uses TRBV5-1 and TRBJ1-2; D may be TRBD1 (5 bases). V was trimmed by 2 bases and J by 4 bases, leaving 15 bases between them. The germline gives CDR1 SGHRS, CDR2 YFSETQ. The CDR3 totals 15 residues. CDR3 DNA: TGCGCCAGCAGCTTTGGTGGGGCCCAGACCTATGGCTACACCTTC. This sequence encodes CASSFGGAQTYGYTF. Using reference TRBV5-1 and TRBJ1-2 for the parts outside the CDR3, the full variable domain is KAGVTQTPRYLIKTRGQQVTLSCSPISGHRSVSWYQQTPGQGLQFLFEYFSETQRNKGNFPGRFSGRQFSNSRSEMNVSTLELGDSALYLCASSFGGAQTYGYTFGSGTRLTVV.

The J gene is TRBJ2-7, the V gene TRBV27; TRBD1 matches 11 bases. The CDR3 loop spans 14 amino acids. The V and J ends lost 2 bases and 4 bases, in that order; junction bases with no gene match: 1. The germline gives CDR1 MNHEY, CDR2 SMNVEV (reference sequence). This chain's CDR3 is CASSLGDRGYEQYF. CDR3 DNA sequence: TGTGCCAGCAGTTTAGGGGACAGGGGGTACGAGCAGTACTTC.

The CDR3 bases are TGTGCCAGTAGTACCAACAGGGATGAAAAACTGTTTTTT. This gives the protein CASSTNRDEKLFF. The genes are TRBV19 and TRBJ1-4; D may be TRBD1 (6 bases). Trimming removed 4 bases from V and 6 bases from J, with 9 bases in between. Germline loops: CDR1 LNHDA, CDR2 SQIVND (reference sequence). The CDR3 is 13 residues long.

The chain couples TRBV6-5 to TRBJ1-6; TRBD1 is a possible D gene (5 bases). Trimming left V 2 bases short and J 8 bases short, with 13 bases between. The CDR3 has 15 amino acids. In germline, CDR1 is MNHEY, CDR2 SVGAGI. DNA for the CDR3: TGTGCCAGCAGTTACACGGGGGAAGTGGATTCACCCCTCCACTTT. Protein product: CASSYTGEVDSPLHF.

The chain has TRBV7-9 and TRBJ2-5; tentatively, D is TRBD2 (6 bases). The germline gives CDR1 SEHNR, CDR2 FQNEAQ (reference sequence). The CDR3 is 15 residues long. Trimming took off 3 bases at V and 5 bases at J, with 16 bases between the two ends. For the CDR3, the DNA is TGTGCCAGCAGCTTGGCCCAGGGTGGAGGGGAGACCCAGTACTTC. This translates into CASSLAQGGGETQYF.

The V gene is TRBV27, the J gene TRBJ2-1, with TRBD2 identical over 8 bases. The CDR3 has 15 amino acids. V lost 2 bases to trimming and J lost 5 bases; unmatched junction nucleotides: 5. Per germline, CDR1 MNHEY and CDR2 SMNVEV (reference sequence). The CDR3 sequence is CASSLIAGGHNEQFF. CDR3 coding DNA: TGTGCCAGCAGTTTAATTGCGGGAGGTCACAATGAGCAGTTCTTC.

This sequence joins TRBV2 and TRBJ2-5, with D possibly matching TRBD2 (5 bases). The CDR3 extends over 15 amino acids. The germline V and J ends were trimmed by 7 bases and 1 base, with 16 bases remaining between them. The V gene's germline CDR1 is SNHLY and CDR2 FYNNEI. The CDR3 sequence: CASKRLIGFQETQYF. The DNA of the CDR3 is TGTGCCAGCAAGAGACTAATAGGGTTCCAAGAGACCCAGTACTTC.

This sequence joins TRBV27 and TRBJ2-2, with TRBD2 matching over 8 bases. This CDR3 has 15 residues. Germline trimming cut 6 bases from V and 5 bases from J; bases unmatched to any gene: 8. The V gene's germline CDR1 is MNHEY and CDR2 SMNVEV (reference sequence). The CDR3 bases are TGTGCCAGCAGAGGTCTAGCGGGTATTACCGGGGAGCTGTTTTTT. This encodes CASRGLAGITGELFF.